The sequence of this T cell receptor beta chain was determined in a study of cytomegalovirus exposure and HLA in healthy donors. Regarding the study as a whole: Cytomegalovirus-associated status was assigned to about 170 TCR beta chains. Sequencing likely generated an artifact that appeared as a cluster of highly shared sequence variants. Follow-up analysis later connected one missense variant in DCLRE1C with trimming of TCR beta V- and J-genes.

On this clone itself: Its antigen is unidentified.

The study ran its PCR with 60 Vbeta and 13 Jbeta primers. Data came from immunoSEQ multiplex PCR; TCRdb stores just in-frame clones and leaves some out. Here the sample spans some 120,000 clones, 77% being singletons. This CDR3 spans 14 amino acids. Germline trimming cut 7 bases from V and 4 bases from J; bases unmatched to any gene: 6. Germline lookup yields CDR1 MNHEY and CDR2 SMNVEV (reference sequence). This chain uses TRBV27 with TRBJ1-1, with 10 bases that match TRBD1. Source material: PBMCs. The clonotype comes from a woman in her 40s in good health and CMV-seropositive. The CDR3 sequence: CASIPWTGGTEAFF. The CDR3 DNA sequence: TGTGCCAGCATCCCCTGGACAGGGGGCACTGAAGCTTTCTTT.